This T cell receptor beta chain was profiled in a study of OX40 agonist ivuxolimab in advanced cancers. Looking at the study overall: Ivuxolimab, an agonist antibody against OX40 (CD134), was given to patients. Prior anti-PD-1, anti-PD-L1 or anti-CTLA-4 therapy did not bar entry, and about 40% had some.

Samples of blood were obtained at baseline, on cycle 4 day 1, and on cycle 7 day 1. V shed 1 base and J 3 bases; nucleotides not matched to a gene: 3. Germline assignment: CDR1 MGHRA and CDR2 YSYEKL. CDR3 length equals 15 residues. Study-level findings and limits: Not determined was the antigen specificity of the expanded peripheral T cells.

About this clone itself: Antigen specificity is unknown.

TCRdb keeps only in-frame clones here, not all; method: immunoSEQ multiplex PCR. The table has tens of thousands of clones, about 82% seen once. V usage is TRBV4-1 and J usage is TRBJ2-7; 10 nucleotides match TRBD1. This TCR came from an adult with an advanced solid tumor such as melanoma, head and neck, liver or kidney cancer. Sequenced here: CD4+ or CD8+ T cells sorted from blood, sampled in a trial of the OX40 agonist ivuxolimab. Here the CDR3 reads CASSQVDRGGYEQYV. The CDR3 DNA reads as TGCGCCAGCAGCCAAGTGGACAGGGGGGGCTACGAGCAGTACGTC.